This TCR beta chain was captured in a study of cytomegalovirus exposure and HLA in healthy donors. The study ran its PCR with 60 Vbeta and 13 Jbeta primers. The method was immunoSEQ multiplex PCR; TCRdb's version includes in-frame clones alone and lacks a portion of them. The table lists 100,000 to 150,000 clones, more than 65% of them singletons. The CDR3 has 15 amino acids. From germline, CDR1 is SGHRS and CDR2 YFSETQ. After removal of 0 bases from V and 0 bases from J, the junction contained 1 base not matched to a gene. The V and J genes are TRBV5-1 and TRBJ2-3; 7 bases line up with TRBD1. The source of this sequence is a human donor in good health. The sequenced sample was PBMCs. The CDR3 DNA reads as TGCGCCAGCAGCTTGGCGGGACAGAGCACAGATACGCAGTATTTT. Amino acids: CASSLAGQSTDTQYF.